The 16 T cell receptor beta chains in this list originate from one sample, sequenced in a study of T cells after yellow fever vaccination. TCRdb reprocessed the 5' RACE reads with MiXCR, giving one entry per CDR3 protein. This table holds approximately 610,000 distinct CDR3 sequences, about a sixth found once. Sequences were derived from PBMCs, sampled around 5 days after the first yellow fever vaccination. The receptor set was obtained from a man between 18 and 35 years old who received the YFV17D yellow fever vaccine.

The chain links TRBV7-3 to TRBJ2-3; possibly TRBD1 for D (5 bases). With 3 bases removed from V and 6 bases from J, the gap between germline ends came to 16 bases. Germline-derived CDR1 and CDR2 are SGHTA and FQGTGA. The CDR3 consists of 15 residues. DNA of the CDR3: TGTGCCAGCAGCTTGGGGCAGATCCCCGGGGATACGCAGTATTTT. Amino acid sequence: CASSLGQIPGDTQYF.

The chain is built from TRBV7-2 and TRBJ1-3; 7 nucleotides align to TRBD1. CDR3 length: 17 amino acids. With V trimmed by 5 bases and J by 0 bases, 10 bases remained unmatched. Germline V gives CDR1 SGHTA, CDR2 FQGNSA. In nucleotides, the CDR3 is TGTGCCAGCAGCCTCCGGGACAGTGTTTTCTCTGGAAACACCATATATTTT. It specifies CASSLRDSVFSGNTIYF.

Ten or more counts support this clonotype. The V gene is TRBV5-1, the J gene TRBJ1-1, with unresolved D. Germline CDR1 SGHRS, CDR2 YFSETQ. V gave up 3 bases and J gave up 1 base, with 13 bases separating them. This CDR3 has 15 residues. The CDR3 region has the DNA TGCGCCAGCAGCTCCTCCGGGAGTTGGAACACTGAAGCTTTCTTT. It translates to CASSSSGSWNTEAFF.

This sequence joins TRBV20-1 and TRBJ1-5; D gene unclear. V lost 1 base to trimming and J lost 0 bases, with 10 bases between them. Per germline, CDR1 DFQATT and CDR2 SNEGSKA (reference sequence). The CDR3 covers 15 residues. This CDR3 reads CSARGAPTSNQPQHF. The CDR3, as DNA: TGCAGTGCTAGAGGGGCCCCCACTAGCAATCAGCCCCAGCATTTT.

The chain combines TRBV27 with TRBJ2-1, with D tentatively TRBD1 or TRBD2 (6 bases each). Germline V gene lookup returns CDR1 MNHEY and CDR2 SMNVEV (reference sequence). The CDR3 has 17 residues. Deletions cut 2 bases from V and 0 bases from J, with 14 bases between. CDR3 DNA sequence: TGTGCCAGCAGTTTAAGGGGGGTCCCTAGCTCCTACAATGAGCAGTTCTTC. Its protein product is CASSLRGVPSSYNEQFF.

This clonotype was seen only a few times. The V gene is TRBV2, the J gene TRBJ1-1; no firm D call. From germline, CDR1 is SNHLY and CDR2 FYNNEI. Trimming pared 5 bases from V and 0 bases from J, leaving 13 bases between. The CDR3 has 15 residues. CDR3 sequence: CASSIGNPMNTEAFF. DNA for the CDR3: TGTGCCAGCAGTATCGGCAACCCCATGAACACTGAAGCTTTCTTT.

This clonotype has only a few counts. The chain links TRBV4-3 to TRBJ1-5; unclear D gene. The V gene lost 0 bases and the J gene lost 5 bases, with 11 bases spanning the gap. Germline CDR1 reads LGHNA; CDR2 reads YSLEER. This CDR3 has 15 amino acids. CDR3 sequence: CASSQDLAGHQPQHF. CDR3 nucleotide sequence: TGCGCCAGCAGCCAAGATCTGGCGGGCCATCAGCCCCAGCATTTT.

This clonotype was seen a few times. This chain uses TRBV7-2 with TRBJ2-1, with unresolved D. Germline-derived CDR1 and CDR2 are SGHTA and FQGNSA. The CDR3 is 14 residues long. The V and J ends lost 5 bases and 8 bases respectively, with 16 bases between them. CDR3 nucleotides: TGTGCCAGCAGCCCCGACTGGAGTAGCTATGAGCAGTTCTTC. Its protein is CASSPDWSSYEQFF.

The V gene is TRBV6-7, the J gene TRBJ2-1; TRBD1 matches at 8 bases. TRBV6-7 is filed as an ORF, its function uncertain. J was trimmed by 4 bases and V by 2 bases; bases with no gene match: 4. The CDR3 contains 15 residues. In nucleotides, the CDR3 is TGTGCCAGCAGTTACGGGGACAGGAGTTACAATGAGCAGTTCTTC. This sequence encodes CASSYGDRSYNEQFF.

The chain recombines TRBV27 with TRBJ2-7; D not resolved. The CDR3 spans 14 residues. V was cut by 6 bases and J by 2 bases, with 14 bases left in between. The germline V gene has CDR1 MNHEY and CDR2 SMNVEV (reference sequence). DNA for the CDR3: TGTGCCAGCAGCTCCTTGGCAGCAACCTACGAGCAGTACGTC. It translates to CASSSLAATYEQYV.

The DNA of the CDR3 is TGTGCCAGCAGTCTCGCCCCGGGGGGAGCAGATACGCAGTATTTT. It codes for CASSLAPGGADTQYF. The rearrangement joins TRBV12-3 or TRBV12-4 to TRBJ2-3; 7 bases map to TRBD2. The V and J ends lost 5 bases and 4 bases, in that order; junction bases with no gene match: 9. The CDR3 is made up of 15 amino acids.

Written as DNA, the CDR3 is TGTGCCAGCAGATATCCAGGGGGCTCTGACACTGAAGCTTTCTTT. Encoded protein: CASRYPGGSDTEAFF. The chain employs TRBV7-9 and TRBJ1-1; 8 bases are shared with TRBD1. This CDR3 comprises 15 residues. Germline CDR1 and CDR2: SEHNR and FQNEAQ (reference sequence). The J segment lost 3 bases and the V segment lost 6 bases, leaving 9 bases of the junction unmatched.

CDR3 coding DNA: TGCAGCGTTGAAGCGGGAGGGTCCGGCGAAAAACTGTTTTTT. Protein product: CSVEAGGSGEKLFF. This rearrangement joins TRBV29-1 to TRBJ1-4; D remains ambiguous. Germline V gene sequence: CDR1 SQVTM, CDR2 ANQGSEA. The CDR3 extends over 14 amino acids. V lost 1 base and J 8 bases, leaving 14 bases between the germline ends.

This clonotype has only a few counts. This chain connects TRBV4-2 to TRBJ2-4; D may match TRBD1 or TRBD2 (6 bases each). Germline V gene lookup returns CDR1 LGHNA and CDR2 YNFKEQ. V lost 0 bases, J lost 6 bases, and 15 bases lay in between. CDR3 length equals 16 residues. This chain's CDR3 is CASSQEMTQGGNIQYF. DNA of the CDR3: TGTGCCAGCAGCCAAGAAATGACACAGGGAGGAAACATTCAGTACTTC.

V and J are TRBV15 and TRBJ1-4; 8 bases agree with TRBD1. Per the germline V gene, CDR1 is LNHNV and CDR2 is YYDKDF (reference sequence). The CDR3 runs to 16 residues. Unmatched junction bases numbered 3, after V lost 0 bases and J lost 3 bases. The CDR3 region has the DNA TGTGCCACCAGCAGAGATCCAGGGGGCCCTAATGAAAAACTGTTTTTT. This translates into CATSRDPGGPNEKLFF.

The CDR3 DNA sequence: TGCAGCGTCGCGGACAGGGCCCACGAGCAGTACTTC. Protein: CSVADRAHEQYF. J is TRBJ2-7 and V is TRBV29-1; 8 positions agree with TRBD1. V lost 6 bases, J lost 5 bases, and 6 bases stayed unmatched. CDR3 length: 12 amino acids. Germline V gives CDR1 SQVTM, CDR2 ANQGSEA.